This T cell receptor beta chain comes out of a study of OX40 agonist ivuxolimab in advanced cancers. Study at large: Patients received the agonistic anti-OX40 (CD134) antibody ivuxolimab. Participants averaged approximately 60 years of age (range roughly 20 to 90) and were less than 85% male.

Findings and limits, study-wide: The study found among the lowest clonal expansion in partial responders at 0.1-3.0 mg/kg. At doses 0.1 to 3.0 mg/kg, CD4+ and CD8+ clones expanded.

V dropped 4 bases and J dropped 8; count of bases not matched to a gene: 10. The CDR3 is 17 amino acids. The germline CDR1 and CDR2 sequences are SNHLY and FYNNEI. As concerns this clone: The antigen is undetermined.

The data were produced by immunoSEQ multiplex PCR, yet TCRdb's version contains in-frame clones alone and is incomplete. The table has under 65,000 clones, 80% to 90% seen once. This TCR was sampled from an adult with an advanced solid tumor such as melanoma, head and neck, liver or kidney cancer. The chain has TRBV2 and TRBJ2-3, with TRBD2 matching 15 bases. Sequenced here: CD4+ or CD8+ T cells sorted from blood, sampled in a trial of the OX40 agonist ivuxolimab. As DNA, the CDR3 is TGTGCCAGCAGTGGATCCGGGACTAGCGGGAGGCGGGGTACGCAGTATTTT. This encodes CASSGSGTSGRRGTQYF.